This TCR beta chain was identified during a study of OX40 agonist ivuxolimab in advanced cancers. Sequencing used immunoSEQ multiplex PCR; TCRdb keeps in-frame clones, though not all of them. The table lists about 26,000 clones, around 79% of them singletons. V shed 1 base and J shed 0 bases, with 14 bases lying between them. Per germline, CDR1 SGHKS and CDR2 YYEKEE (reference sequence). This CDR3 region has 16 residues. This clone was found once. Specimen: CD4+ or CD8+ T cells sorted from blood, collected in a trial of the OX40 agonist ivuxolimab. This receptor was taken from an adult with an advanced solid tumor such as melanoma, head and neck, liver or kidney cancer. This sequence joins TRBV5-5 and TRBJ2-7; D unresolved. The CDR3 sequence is CASSLSAQYSSYEQYF. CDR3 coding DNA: TGTGCCAGCAGCTTGTCCGCACAGTATAGCTCCTACGAGCAGTACTTC.